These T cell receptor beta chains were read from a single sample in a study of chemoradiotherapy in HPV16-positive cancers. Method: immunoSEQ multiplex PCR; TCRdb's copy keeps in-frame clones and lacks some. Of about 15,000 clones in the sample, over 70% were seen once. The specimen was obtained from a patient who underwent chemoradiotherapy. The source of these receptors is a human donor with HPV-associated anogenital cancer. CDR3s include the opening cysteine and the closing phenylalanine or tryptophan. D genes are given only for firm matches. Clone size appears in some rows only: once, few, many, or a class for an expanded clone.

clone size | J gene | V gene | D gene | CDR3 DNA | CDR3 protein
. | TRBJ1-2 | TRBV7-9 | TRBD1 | TGTGCCAGCAGTACAGGGGCGGTCTATGGCTACACCTTC | CASSTGAVYGYTF
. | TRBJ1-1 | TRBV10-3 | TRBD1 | TGTGCCATCAGTTCCAACAGGGGAGGGAATGAAGCTTTCTTT | CAISSNRGGNEAFF
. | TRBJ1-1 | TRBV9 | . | TGTGCCAGCAGCGTCGGGGGAGACACTGAAGCTTTCTTT | CASSVGGDTEAFF
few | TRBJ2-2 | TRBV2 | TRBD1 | TGTGCCTCTAGGACAGGGGGCGGCACCGGGGAGCTGTTTTTT | CASRTGGGTGELFF
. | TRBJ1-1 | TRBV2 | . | TGTGCCAGCAGTCTAGACAAGAACACTGAAGCTTTCTTT | CASSLDKNTEAFF
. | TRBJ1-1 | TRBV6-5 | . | TGTGCCAGCAATCACCAGGGAAGCACTGAAGCTTTCTTT | CASNHQGSTEAFF
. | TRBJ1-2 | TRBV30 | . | TGTGCCTGGAGCGGGGATTATGGCTACACCTTC | CAWSGDYGYTF
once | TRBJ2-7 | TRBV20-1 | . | TGCAGTGCTAGAGATCCCTACGAGCAGTACTTC | CSARDPYEQYF
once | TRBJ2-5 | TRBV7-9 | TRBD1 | TGTGCCAGCAGCCCAACAGGGGGGCCGGAGACCCAGTACTTC | CASSPTGGPETQYF
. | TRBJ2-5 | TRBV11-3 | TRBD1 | TGTGCCAGCAGCCCAGGAGGACAGGGGGCAGGGACCCAGTACTTC | CASSPGGQGAGTQYF
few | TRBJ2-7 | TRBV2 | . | TGTGCCAGCCACCCCAGTCCGATCTACGAGCAGTACTTC | CASHPSPIYEQYF
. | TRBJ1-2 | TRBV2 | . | TGTGCCAGCAGCCACAGGGATGCCGGCGGCTACACCTTC | CASSHRDAGGYTF
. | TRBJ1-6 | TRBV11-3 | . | TGTGCCAGCCTCGAGGGGCCCGAGAGCTCCTATAATTCACCCCTCCACTTT | CASLEGPESSYNSPLHF
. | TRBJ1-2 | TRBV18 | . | TGTGCCAGCTCACCAGGAGGGGACGGCTACACCTTC | CASSPGGDGYTF
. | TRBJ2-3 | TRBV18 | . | TGTGCCAGCTCACCACCGGCCCGCACAGATACGCAGTATTTT | CASSPPARTDTQYF
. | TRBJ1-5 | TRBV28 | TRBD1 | TGTGCCAGCAGTTGGGGCAGGGGGCGCCATCAGCCCCAGCATTTT | CASSWGRGRHQPQHF
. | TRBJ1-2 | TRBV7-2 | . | TGTGCCAGCAGCCCCGATACACGGGGCTATGGCTACACCTTC | CASSPDTRGYGYTF
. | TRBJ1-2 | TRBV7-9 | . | TGTGCCAGCAGCTTGGGATCCTATGGCTACACCTTC | CASSLGSYGYTF
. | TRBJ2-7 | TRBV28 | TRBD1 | TGTGCCAGCAGGAACAGGGGGCCCGCCTACGAGCAGTACTTC | CASRNRGPAYEQYF
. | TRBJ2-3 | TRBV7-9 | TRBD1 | TGTGCCAGCAGCCCCGGCTACAGGGGAATAGGGTGGCAAGATACGCAGTATTTT | CASSPGYRGIGWQDTQYF
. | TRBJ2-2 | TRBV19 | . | TGTGCCAGTAGTATAGAGAGGAGGGGGGGTCGCACCGGGGAGCTGTTTTTT | CASSIERRGGRTGELFF
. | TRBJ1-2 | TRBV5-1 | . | TGCGCCAGCAGCTTGGGCACCTCAGCTAACTATGGCTACACCTTC | CASSLGTSANYGYTF
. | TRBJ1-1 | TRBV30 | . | TGTGCCTGGAGTAAAGGAACAGGGAACACTGAAGCTTTCTTT | CAWSKGTGNTEAFF
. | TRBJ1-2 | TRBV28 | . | TGTGCCAGCAGTTCTCCAGAACACTATGGCTACACCTTC | CASSSPEHYGYTF
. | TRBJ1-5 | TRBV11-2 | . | TGTGCCAGCAGCCGGGGTAGAGATCAGCCCCAGCATTTT | CASSRGRDQPQHF
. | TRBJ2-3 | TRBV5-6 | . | TGTGCCAGCAGCCTCGAACAAGGAACAGGGGAGGGCACAGATACGCAGTATTTT | CASSLEQGTGEGTDTQYF
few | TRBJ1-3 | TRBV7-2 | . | TGTGCCAGCAGCTCTACGGGGGGAGTAGAGGGAAACACCATATATTTT | CASSSTGGVEGNTIYF
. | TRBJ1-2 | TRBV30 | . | TGTGCCTGGAGTGTACTCGGGCCAAAGACTAACTATGGCTACACCTTC | CAWSVLGPKTNYGYTF
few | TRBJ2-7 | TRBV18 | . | TGTGCCAGCTCCGCACGGGCCGGGACCCCCTACGAGCAGTACTTC | CASSARAGTPYEQYF
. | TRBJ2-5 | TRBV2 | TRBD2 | TGTGCCAGCAGTGGGACTAGCGGGGGGGAGACCCAGTACTTC | CASSGTSGGETQYF
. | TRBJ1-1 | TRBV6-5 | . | TGTGCCAGCAGTTACGAGGCAGGGGAGAGGAACACTGAAGCTTTCTTT | CASSYEAGERNTEAFF
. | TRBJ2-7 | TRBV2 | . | TGTGCCAGCAGTGTTGGGGCCTCCTACGAGCAGTACTTC | CASSVGASYEQYF
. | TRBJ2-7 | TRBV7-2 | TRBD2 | TGTGCCAGCACCAATAGCGGGGGGGCTTTTGAGCAGTACTTC | CASTNSGGAFEQYF
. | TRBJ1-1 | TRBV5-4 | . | TGTGCCAGCAGCTTAGGTAGCAACACTGAAGCTTTCTTT | CASSLGSNTEAFF
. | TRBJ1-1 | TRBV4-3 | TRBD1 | TGCGCCAGCGCACAGGGGGCGAACACTGAAGCTTTCTTT | CASAQGANTEAFF
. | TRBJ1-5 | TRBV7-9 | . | TGTGCCAGCAGCCACGGGGGAGTGGATCAGCCCCAGCATTTT | CASSHGGVDQPQHF
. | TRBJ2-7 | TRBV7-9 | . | TGTGCCAGCAGTCCAGGAGGGGCCGAGCAGTACTTC | CASSPGGAEQYF
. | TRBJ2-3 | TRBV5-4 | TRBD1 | TGTGCCAGCAGCTTGGATAGGAAGGGGGCAACAGATACGCAGTATTTT | CASSLDRKGATDTQYF
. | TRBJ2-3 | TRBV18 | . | TGTGCCAGCTCACAAGGGACCACAGATACGCAGTATTTT | CASSQGTTDTQYF
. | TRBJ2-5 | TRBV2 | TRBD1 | TGTGCCAGCAGTGGACCAGGGGGAGAGACCCAGTACTTC | CASSGPGGETQYF
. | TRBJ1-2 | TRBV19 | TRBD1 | TGTGCCAGTAGCAGTTTTCGACAGGGAAGGAGGATGGACTACACCTTC | CASSSFRQGRRMDYTF
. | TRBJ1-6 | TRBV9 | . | TGTGCCAGCAGCGTAGGCGTTCTGGGGGGAACTAGGGGTTCACCCCTCCACTTT | CASSVGVLGGTRGSPLHF
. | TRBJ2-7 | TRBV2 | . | TGTGCCAGCAGTGGGTACAGGGTGGGCTACGAGCAGTACTTC | CASSGYRVGYEQYF
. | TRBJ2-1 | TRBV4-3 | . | TGCGCCAGCAGCCAACGCCCGAACCCCTACAATGAGCAGTTCTTC | CASSQRPNPYNEQFF
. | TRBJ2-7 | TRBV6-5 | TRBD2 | TGTGCCAGCAGCCCCGGGAGGGTTGGCGAGCAGTACTTC | CASSPGRVGEQYF
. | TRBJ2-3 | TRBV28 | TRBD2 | TGTGCCAGCAGATTAAGCAGCGGGGGGACATTTCCTACTAAGGGTAGCACAGATACGCAGTATTTT | CASRLSSGGTFPTKGSTDTQYF
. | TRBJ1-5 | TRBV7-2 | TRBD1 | TGTGCCAGCAGTAAGTTCAGGGGGCAGGGTCAGCCCCAGCATTTT | CASSKFRGQGQPQHF
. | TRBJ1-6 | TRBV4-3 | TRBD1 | TGCGCCAGCAGCCAGATAATTACAGGGGGTAATTCACCCCTCCACTTT | CASSQIITGGNSPLHF
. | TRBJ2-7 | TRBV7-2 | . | TGTGCCAGCAGCTTAGGGCCAGGTCCAAGCTCCTACGAGCAGTACTTC | CASSLGPGPSSYEQYF
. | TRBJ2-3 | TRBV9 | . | TGTGCCAGCAGCGCTACAACGAGCAGAGATACGCAGTATTTT | CASSATTSRDTQYF
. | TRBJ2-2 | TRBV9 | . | TGTGCCAGCAGCACCCGGGACATGTCGGCCGGGGAGCTGTTTTTT | CASSTRDMSAGELFF
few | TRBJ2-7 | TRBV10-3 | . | TGTGCCATCAGTGAGGCGGGCATGCTCTCCTACGAGCAGTACTTC | CAISEAGMLSYEQYF
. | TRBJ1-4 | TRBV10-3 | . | TGTGCCATCAGTGACGCAGGGGCCTATGAAAAACTGTTTTTT | CAISDAGAYEKLFF
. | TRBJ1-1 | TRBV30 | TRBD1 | TGTGCCAGCCACAGGGGAGAGGGCGGGAACACTGAAGCTTTCTTT | CASHRGEGGNTEAFF
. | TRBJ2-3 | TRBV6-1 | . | TGTGCCAGCAGTGAAGCGTCAGTACGGGGACGCACAGATACGCAGTATTTT | CASSEASVRGRTDTQYF
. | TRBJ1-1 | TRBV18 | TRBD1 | TGTGCCAGCAGAACGACAGGGGATACTGAAGCTTTCTTT | CASRTTGDTEAFF